One sample yielded the 5 T cell receptor beta chains listed below, sequenced in a study of cytomegalovirus exposure and HLA in healthy donors. Researchers ran the PCR with 60 Vbeta and 13 Jbeta primers. The method was immunoSEQ multiplex PCR; TCRdb's version includes in-frame clones alone and lacks a portion of them. This sample has about 140,000 clones, with around four fifths found just once. Sequencing input: PBMCs. The receptors originated from a female donor in good health and CMV-seronegative.

This chain joins TRBV15 and TRBJ2-1, with 10 nucleotides matching TRBD2. V dropped 1 base and J dropped 8; count of bases not matched to a gene: 14. CDR1 and CDR2 from the germline V gene are LNHNV and YYDKDF (reference sequence). There are 18 residues in the CDR3. CDR3 amino acids: CATSRALAGVRGNDEQFF. The CDR3 nucleotides are TGTGCCACCAGCAGAGCCCTAGCGGGAGTCAGGGGTAACGATGAGCAGTTCTTC. Full variable domain (remainder filled in from reference TRBV15 and TRBJ2-1): DAMVIQNPRYQVTQFGKPVTLSCSQTLNHNVMYWYQQKSSQAPKLLFHYYDKDFNNEADTPDNFQSRRPNTSFCFLDIRSPGLGDTAMYLCATSRALAGVRGNDEQFFGPGTRLTVL.

The chain joins TRBV4-1 to TRBJ1-1; 8 nucleotides line up with TRBD1. Trimming removed 4 bases from V and 3 bases from J; junction bases left unmatched: 7. CDR3 length: 15 residues. Germline assignment: CDR1 MGHRA and CDR2 YSYEKL. The CDR3 here is CASSRTTGVDTEAFF. For the CDR3, the DNA is TGCGCCAGCAGCCGCACGACAGGGGTGGACACTGAAGCTTTCTTT.

This chain links TRBV5-1 with TRBJ1-1; D is possibly TRBD1 (6 bases). Germline values: CDR1 SGHRS, CDR2 YFSETQ. V was trimmed by 4 bases and J by 12 bases, leaving 13 bases between them. There are 11 residues in the CDR3. The CDR3 sequence: CASSENRETFF. In nucleotides, the CDR3 is TGCGCCAGCAGCGAAAACAGGGAAACTTTCTTT.

V is TRBV4-1 and J is TRBJ2-5, with 9 bases matching TRBD2. The J call is doubtful: the DNA matches TRBJ2-7 better. Per germline, CDR1 MGHRA and CDR2 YSYEKL. The CDR3 contains 14 residues. DNA of the CDR3: TGCGCCAGCGGTAGCGGGGGCCCGACCTACGAGCAGTACTTC. This translates into CASGSGGPTYEQYF.

As to this clone: Sequence at one end of the junction differs from germline and may be a read error. The J gene is TRBJ1-5, the V gene TRBV7-9; weak D call: TRBD1 (6 bases). This CDR3 is 15 amino acids long. Per germline, CDR1 SEHNR and CDR2 FQNEAQ (reference sequence). The CDR3 coding sequence is TGTTCCAGCAGCTCCGAGGGGGATTTCGGTCAGCCCCAGCATTTT. It yields the protein CSSSSEGDFGQPQHF. The entire variable domain, with the rest obtained from reference TRBV7-9 and TRBJ1-5, is as follows: DTGVSQNPRHKITKRGQNVTFRCDPISEHNRLYWYRQTLGQGPEFLTYFQNEAQLEKSRLLSDRFSAERPKGSFSTLEIQRTEQGDSAMYLCSSSSEGDFGQPQHFGDGTRLSIL.